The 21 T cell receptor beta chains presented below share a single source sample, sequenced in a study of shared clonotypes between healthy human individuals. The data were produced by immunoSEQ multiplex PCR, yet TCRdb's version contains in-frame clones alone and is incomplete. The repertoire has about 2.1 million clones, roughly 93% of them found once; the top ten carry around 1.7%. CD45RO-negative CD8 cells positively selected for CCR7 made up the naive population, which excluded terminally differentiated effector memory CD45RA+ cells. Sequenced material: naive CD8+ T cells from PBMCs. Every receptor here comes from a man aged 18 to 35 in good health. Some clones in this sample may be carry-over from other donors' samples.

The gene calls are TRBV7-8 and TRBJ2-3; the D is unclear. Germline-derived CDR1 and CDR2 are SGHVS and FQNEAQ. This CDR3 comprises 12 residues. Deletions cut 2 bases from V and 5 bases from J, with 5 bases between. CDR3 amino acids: CASSLSRDTQYF. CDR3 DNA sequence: TGTGCCAGCAGCTTATCAAGAGATACGCAGTATTTT.

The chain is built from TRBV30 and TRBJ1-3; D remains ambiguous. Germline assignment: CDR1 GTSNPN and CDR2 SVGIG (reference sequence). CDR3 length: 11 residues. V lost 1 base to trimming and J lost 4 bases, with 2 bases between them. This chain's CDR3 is CAWSGGNTIYF. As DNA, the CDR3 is TGTGCCTGGAGTGGGGGAAACACCATATATTTT.

The DNA of the CDR3 is TGTGCCAGCAGCCCCCCGGGCGGGGCCAACGTCCTGACTTTC. It translates to CASSPPGGANVLTF. This chain links TRBV7-9 with TRBJ2-6; D is undetermined. This CDR3 has 14 residues. Trimming removed 5 bases from V and 4 bases from J, with 9 bases in between. Per the germline V gene, CDR1 is SEHNR and CDR2 is FQNEAQ (reference sequence).

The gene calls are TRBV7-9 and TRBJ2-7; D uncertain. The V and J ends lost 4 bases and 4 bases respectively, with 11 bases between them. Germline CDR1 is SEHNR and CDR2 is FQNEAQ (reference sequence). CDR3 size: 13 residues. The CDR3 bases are TGTGCCAGCAGCTCCTTGAGGCGGTACGAGCAGTACTTC. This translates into CASSSLRRYEQYF.

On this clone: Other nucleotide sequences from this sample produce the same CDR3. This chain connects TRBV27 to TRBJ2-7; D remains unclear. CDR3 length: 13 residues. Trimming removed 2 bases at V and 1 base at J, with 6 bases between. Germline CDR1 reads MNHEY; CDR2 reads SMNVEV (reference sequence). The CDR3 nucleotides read TGTGCCAGCAGTTTACGCTTTTCCTACGAGCAGTACTTC. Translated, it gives CASSLRFSYEQYF.

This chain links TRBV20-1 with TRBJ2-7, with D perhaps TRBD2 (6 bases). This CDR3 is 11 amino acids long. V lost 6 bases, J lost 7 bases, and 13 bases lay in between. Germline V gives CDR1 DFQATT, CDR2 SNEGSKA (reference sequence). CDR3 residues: CSAKGGYEQYF. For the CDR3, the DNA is TGCAGTGCCAAAGGAGGGTATGAGCAGTACTTC.

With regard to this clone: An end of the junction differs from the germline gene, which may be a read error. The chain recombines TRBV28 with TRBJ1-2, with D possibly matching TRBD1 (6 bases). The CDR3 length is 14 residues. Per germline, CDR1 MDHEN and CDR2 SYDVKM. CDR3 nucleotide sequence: TGTGCCAGCAGTTTATTTAGGGGGAGCCAGGAGGGGTCCTTC. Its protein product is CASSLFRGSQEGSF.

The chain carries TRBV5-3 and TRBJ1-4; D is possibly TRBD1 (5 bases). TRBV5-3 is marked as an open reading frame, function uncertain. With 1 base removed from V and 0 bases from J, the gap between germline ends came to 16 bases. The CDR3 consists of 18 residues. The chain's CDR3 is CARSLPTRGVATNEKLFF. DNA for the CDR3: TGTGCCAGAAGCTTGCCCACGCGGGGGGTTGCAACTAATGAAAAACTGTTTTTT.

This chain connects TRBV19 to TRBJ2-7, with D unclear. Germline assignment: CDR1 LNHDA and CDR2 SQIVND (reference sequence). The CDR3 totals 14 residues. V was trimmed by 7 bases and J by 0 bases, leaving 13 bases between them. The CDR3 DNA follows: TGTGCCAGTAAAGCCATCCCCAGCTCCTACGAGCAGTACTTC. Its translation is CASKAIPSSYEQYF. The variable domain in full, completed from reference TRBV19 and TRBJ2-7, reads DGGITQSPKYLFRKEGQNVTLSCEQNLNHDAMYWYRQDPGQGLRLIYYSQIVNDFQKGDIAEGYSVSREKKESFPLTVTSAQKNPTAFYLCASKAIPSSYEQYFGPGTRLTVT.

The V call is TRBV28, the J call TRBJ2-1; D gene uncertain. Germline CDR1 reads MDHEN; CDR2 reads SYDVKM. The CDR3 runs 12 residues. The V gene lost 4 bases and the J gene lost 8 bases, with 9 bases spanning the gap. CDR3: CASSYGRYEQFF. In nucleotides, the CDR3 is TGTGCCAGCAGTTACGGGCGGTATGAGCAGTTCTTC.

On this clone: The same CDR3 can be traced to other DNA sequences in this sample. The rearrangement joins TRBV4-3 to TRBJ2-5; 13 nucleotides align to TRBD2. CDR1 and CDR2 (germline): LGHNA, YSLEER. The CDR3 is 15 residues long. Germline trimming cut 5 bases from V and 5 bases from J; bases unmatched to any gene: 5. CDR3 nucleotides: TGCGCCAGCAGCGCCGGACTAGCGGGAGCGGAGACCCAGTACTTC. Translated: CASSAGLAGAETQYF.

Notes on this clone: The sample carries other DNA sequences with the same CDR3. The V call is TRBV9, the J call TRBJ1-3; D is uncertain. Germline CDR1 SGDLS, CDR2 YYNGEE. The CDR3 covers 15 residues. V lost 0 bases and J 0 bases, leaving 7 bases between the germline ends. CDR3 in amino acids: CASSVGASSGNTIYF. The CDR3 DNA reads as TGTGCCAGCAGCGTAGGTGCCAGCTCTGGAAACACCATATATTTT.

CDR3 nucleotide sequence: TGCGCCAGCAGCTCTACTGACAGCTACAATGAGCAGTTCTTC. It encodes CASSSTDSYNEQFF. This chain uses TRBV5-1 with TRBJ2-1; the D gene is possibly TRBD1 (5 bases). The CDR3 is 14 residues long. The germline V and J ends were trimmed by 3 bases and 3 bases, with 10 bases remaining between them. CDR1 is SGHRS, CDR2 YFSETQ, per germline. The full variable domain, rest sourced from reference TRBV5-1 and TRBJ2-1, is KAGVTQTPRYLIKTRGQQVTLSCSPISGHRSVSWYQQTPGQGLQFLFEYFSETQRNKGNFPGRFSGRQFSNSRSEMNVSTLELGDSALYLCASSSTDSYNEQFFGPGTRLTVL.

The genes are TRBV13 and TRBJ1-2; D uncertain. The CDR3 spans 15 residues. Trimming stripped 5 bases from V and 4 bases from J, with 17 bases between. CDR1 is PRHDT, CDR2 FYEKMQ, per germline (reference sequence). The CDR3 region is CASSPGLGILYGYTF. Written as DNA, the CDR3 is TGTGCCAGCAGCCCCGGGTTGGGTATCCTCTATGGCTACACCTTC.

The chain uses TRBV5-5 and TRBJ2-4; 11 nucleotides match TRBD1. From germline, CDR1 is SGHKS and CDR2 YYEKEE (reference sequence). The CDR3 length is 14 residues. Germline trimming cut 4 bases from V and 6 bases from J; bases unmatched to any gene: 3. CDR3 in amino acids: CASSVGTGGNIQYF. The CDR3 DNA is TGTGCCAGCAGCGTAGGGACAGGGGGAAACATTCAGTACTTC.

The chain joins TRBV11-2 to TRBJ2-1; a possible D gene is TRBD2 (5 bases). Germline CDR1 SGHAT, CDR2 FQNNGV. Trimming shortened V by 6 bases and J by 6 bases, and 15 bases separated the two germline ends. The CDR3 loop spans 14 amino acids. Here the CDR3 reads CASRPGVSGNEQFF. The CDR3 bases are TGTGCCAGCAGACCCGGGGTATCGGGCAATGAGCAGTTCTTC.

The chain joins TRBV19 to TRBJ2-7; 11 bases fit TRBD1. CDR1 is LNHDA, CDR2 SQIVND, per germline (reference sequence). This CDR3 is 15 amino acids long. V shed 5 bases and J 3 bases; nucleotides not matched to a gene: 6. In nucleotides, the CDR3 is TGTGCCAGTAGTTTTCCGGGACAGGGGGACTACGAGCAGTACTTC. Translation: CASSFPGQGDYEQYF. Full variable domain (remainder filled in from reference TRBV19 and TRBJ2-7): DGGITQSPKYLFRKEGQNVTLSCEQNLNHDAMYWYRQDPGQGLRLIYYSQIVNDFQKGDIAEGYSVSREKKESFPLTVTSAQKNPTAFYLCASSFPGQGDYEQYFGPGTRLTVT.

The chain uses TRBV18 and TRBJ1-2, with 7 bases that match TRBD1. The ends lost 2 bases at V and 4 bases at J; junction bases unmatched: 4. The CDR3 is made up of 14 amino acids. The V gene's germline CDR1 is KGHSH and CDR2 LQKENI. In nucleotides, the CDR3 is TGTGCCAGCTCACCAACGGACAGGCCCTATGGCTACACCTTC. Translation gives CASSPTDRPYGYTF.

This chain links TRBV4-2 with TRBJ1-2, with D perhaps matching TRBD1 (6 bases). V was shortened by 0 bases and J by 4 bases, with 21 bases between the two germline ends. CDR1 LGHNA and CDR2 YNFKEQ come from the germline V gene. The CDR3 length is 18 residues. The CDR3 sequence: CASSQDWGADRQLYGYTF. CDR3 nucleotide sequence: TGTGCCAGCAGCCAAGATTGGGGAGCGGACAGACAACTCTATGGCTACACCTTC.

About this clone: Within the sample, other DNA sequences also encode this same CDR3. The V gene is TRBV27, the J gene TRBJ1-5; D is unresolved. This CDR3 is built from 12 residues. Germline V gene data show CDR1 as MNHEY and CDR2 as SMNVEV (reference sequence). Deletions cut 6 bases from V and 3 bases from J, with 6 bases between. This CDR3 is CASSEHNQPQHF. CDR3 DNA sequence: TGTGCCAGCAGCGAACACAATCAGCCCCAGCATTTT.

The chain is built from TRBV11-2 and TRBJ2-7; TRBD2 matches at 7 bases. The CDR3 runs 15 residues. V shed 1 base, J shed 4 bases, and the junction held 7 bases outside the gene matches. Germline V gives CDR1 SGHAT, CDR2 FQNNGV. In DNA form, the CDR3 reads TGTGCCAGCAGCTTAGCACCGCTAGCGGTTTACGAGCAGTACTTC. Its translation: CASSLAPLAVYEQYF.